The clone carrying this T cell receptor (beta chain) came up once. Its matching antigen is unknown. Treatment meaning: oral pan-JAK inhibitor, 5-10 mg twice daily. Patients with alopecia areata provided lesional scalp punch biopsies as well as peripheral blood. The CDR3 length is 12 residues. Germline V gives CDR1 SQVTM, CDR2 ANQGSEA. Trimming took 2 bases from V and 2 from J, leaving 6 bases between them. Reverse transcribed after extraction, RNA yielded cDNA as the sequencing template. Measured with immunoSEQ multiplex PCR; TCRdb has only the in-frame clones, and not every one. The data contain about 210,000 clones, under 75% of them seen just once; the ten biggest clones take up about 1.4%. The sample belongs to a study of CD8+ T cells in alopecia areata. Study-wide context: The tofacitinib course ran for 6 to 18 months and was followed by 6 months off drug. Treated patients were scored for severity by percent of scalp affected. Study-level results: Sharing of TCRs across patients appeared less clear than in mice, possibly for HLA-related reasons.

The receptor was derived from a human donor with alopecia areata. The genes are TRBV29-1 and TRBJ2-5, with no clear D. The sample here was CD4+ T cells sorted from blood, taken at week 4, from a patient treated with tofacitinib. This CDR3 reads CSVEPRQETQYF. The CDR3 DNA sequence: TGCAGCGTTGAACCCAGGCAAGAGACCCAGTACTTC.